The 12 T cell receptor beta chains listed next were all sequenced from one sample in a study of T cell changes during pregnancy in multiple sclerosis. Method: immunoSEQ multiplex PCR; TCRdb's copy keeps in-frame clones and lacks some. The table lists some 59,000 clones, 80% to 90% of them singletons, with roughly 2.7% in the top ten. This specimen consisted of peripheral blood, obtained in the first trimester of pregnancy. The source of these receptors is a female donor with multiple sclerosis, enrolled in a pregnancy study.

This clone was found many times. This chain links TRBV19 with TRBJ1-2; D unresolved. Germline V CDR1 and CDR2: LNHDA, SQIVND (reference sequence). This CDR3 is built from 11 residues. Trimming removed 4 bases at V and 7 bases at J, with 7 bases between. CDR3 nucleotide sequence: TGTGCCAGTAGTAGTTTCCGTGGCTACACCTTC. Amino acids: CASSSFRGYTF.

The chain joins TRBV19 to TRBJ1-1, with unresolved D. The CDR3 is 13 residues long. Trimming took off 6 bases at V and 2 bases at J, with 10 bases between the two ends. Germline CDR1 and CDR2: LNHDA and SQIVND (reference sequence). In DNA, the CDR3 is TGTGCCAGTAGACTTCCAGGTAACACTGAAGCTTTCTTT. Translation gives CASRLPGNTEAFF.

This chain uses TRBV6-1 with TRBJ2-1, with a possible D match to TRBD2 (5 bases). Trimming cost V 8 bases and J 12 bases, with 14 bases left between them. The CDR3 totals 11 residues. CDR1 is MNHNS, CDR2 SASEGT, per germline. CDR3: CASLDSARQFF. The CDR3 DNA sequence: TGTGCCAGCTTGGACTCCGCGAGGCAGTTCTTC.

The CDR3 DNA follows: TGCAGCGTTGAAGCAGGGGGTGGCTACACCTTC. It translates to CSVEAGGGYTF. The chain employs TRBV29-1 and TRBJ1-2; 7 nucleotides align to TRBD1. This CDR3 contains 11 residues. The trim removed 1 base at V and 7 bases at J, leaving 0 bases unmatched. In germline, CDR1 is SQVTM, CDR2 ANQGSEA.

V and J are TRBV19 and TRBJ2-1, with 7 bases lining up with TRBD2. The V segment lost 3 bases and the J segment 4 bases; nucleotides outside the gene matches: 12. This CDR3 has 17 amino acids. Germline CDR1 is LNHDA and CDR2 is SQIVND (reference sequence). The CDR3 DNA is TGTGCCAGTAGTATCGGACTAGGGAATCCCTTTTACAATGAGCAGTTCTTC. This codes for CASSIGLGNPFYNEQFF.

The rearrangement links TRBV4-1 to TRBJ2-6, with D tentatively TRBD2 (5 bases). The V gene lost 0 bases and the J gene lost 12 bases, with 9 bases spanning the gap. This CDR3 spans 13 amino acids. The germline CDR1 and CDR2 sequences are MGHRA and YSYEKL. CDR3: CASSQESRVVLTF. Here the CDR3 DNA reads TGCGCCAGCAGCCAAGAATCGAGGGTCGTCCTGACTTTC.

This chain uses TRBV19 with TRBJ2-2; 9 nucleotides align to TRBD2. CDR1 is LNHDA and CDR2 is SQIVND in the germline V gene (reference sequence). The CDR3 is 15 residues long. V shed 9 bases, J shed 5 bases, and the junction held 10 bases outside the gene matches. CDR3 sequence reads: CASLRREGGTGELFF. Written as DNA, the CDR3 is TGTGCCAGCTTGAGGCGGGAGGGGGGAACCGGGGAGCTGTTTTTT.

The chain carries TRBV29-1 and TRBJ2-1; tentatively, D is TRBD2 (6 bases). The CDR3 spans 14 residues. Trimming took 4 bases from V and 0 from J, leaving 10 bases between them. The germline gives CDR1 SQVTM, CDR2 ANQGSEA. The CDR3 DNA reads as TGCAGCGTTGTGCGGGGAAGCTCCTACAATGAGCAGTTCTTC. Its translation is CSVVRGSSYNEQFF.

A few counts support this clone. A read error may account for a junction end that differs from germline. This rearrangement joins TRBV19 to TRBJ2-1; TRBD2 agrees at 12 bases. The CDR3 is 14 residues long. The germline gives CDR1 LNHDA, CDR2 SQIVND (reference sequence). CDR3 nucleotides: TGTACCAGTAGTATGACTAGCGGGAGCAATGAGCAGTTCTTC. Its protein is CTSSMTSGSNEQFF.

This chain uses TRBV30 with TRBJ1-5, with 7 positions matching TRBD1. The CDR3 totals 15 residues. Unmatched junction bases numbered 3, after V lost 1 base and J lost 0 bases. Germline V CDR1 and CDR2: GTSNPN, SVGIG (reference sequence). CDR3 in amino acids: CAWSAGTVSNQPQHF. The CDR3 DNA follows: TGTGCCTGGAGTGCCGGGACAGTTAGCAATCAGCCCCAGCATTTT.

V usage is TRBV19 and J usage is TRBJ1-3, with unresolved D. The V gene's germline CDR1 is LNHDA and CDR2 SQIVND (reference sequence). This CDR3 has 15 amino acids. Trimming cost V 3 bases and J 0 bases, with 9 bases left between them. The chain's CDR3 is CASSMSVFSGNTIYF. DNA of the CDR3: TGTGCCAGTAGTATGTCCGTCTTCTCTGGAAACACCATATATTTT.

This clone was observed a single time. The chain is built from TRBV25-1 and TRBJ1-2; 7 bases are shared with TRBD1. In germline, CDR1 is MGHDK, CDR2 SYGVNS. After removal of 6 bases from V and 7 bases from J, the junction contained 5 bases not matched to a gene. The CDR3 has 12 residues. The CDR3: CASSETGAGYTF. In nucleotides, the CDR3 is TGTGCCAGCAGCGAAACAGGGGCTGGCTACACCTTC.